Following are 8 T cell receptor beta chains from one sample sequenced in a study of Ad26.COV2.S vaccination and SARS-CoV-2 variants. Sequencing used immunoSEQ multiplex PCR; TCRdb keeps in-frame clones, though not all of them. The sample lists some 420,000 clones, around nine tenths occurring once. As for treatment: roughly 19 received Ad26.COV2.S at low or high dose, single or two shots; five or six received placebo; per-sample allocation not given. Following the first vaccine or placebo injection, samples were taken on day 63. Sequencing used peripheral blood, obtained in a trial of Ad26.COV2.S vaccine versus placebo. The receptors derive from a person aged 18-60 years who received the Ad26.COV2.S COVID-19 vaccine or a placebo.

The chain joins TRBV5-1 to TRBJ1-2; 9 bases are a match to TRBD1. Germline loops: CDR1 SGHRS, CDR2 YFSETQ. Unmatched junction bases numbered 4, after V lost 0 bases and J lost 4 bases. The CDR3 covers 15 residues. DNA for the CDR3: TGCGCCAGCAGCTTGGGCCGGGACAGGGCCTATGGCTACACCTTC. Translation gives CASSLGRDRAYGYTF.

The CDR3 coding sequence is TGTGCCAGTAGCATACTAGCGGGGGGCGGTCCCTACGAGCAGTACTTC. Amino acid sequence: CASSILAGGGPYEQYF. V and J are TRBV19 and TRBJ2-7; 12 bases map to TRBD2. This CDR3 contains 16 residues. Germline trimming cut 6 bases from V and 2 bases from J; bases unmatched to any gene: 8. Germline V gives CDR1 LNHDA, CDR2 SQIVND (reference sequence). Using reference TRBV19 and TRBJ2-7 for the parts outside the CDR3, the full variable domain is DGGITQSPKYLFRKEGQNVTLSCEQNLNHDAMYWYRQDPGQGLRLIYYSQIVNDFQKGDIAEGYSVSREKKESFPLTVTSAQKNPTAFYLCASSILAGGGPYEQYFGPGTRLTVT.

The rearrangement uses TRBV28 and TRBJ1-3; D not resolved. Trimming took 2 bases from V and 0 from J, leaving 14 bases between them. CDR3 length: 17 amino acids. Germline V gene sequence: CDR1 MDHEN, CDR2 SYDVKM. CDR3 DNA sequence: TGTGCCAGCAGTTTAGGGCTGAGAAGGAGCTCTGGAAACACCATATATTTT. It codes for CASSLGLRRSSGNTIYF.

The chain carries TRBV30 and TRBJ2-3; D unclear. The germline V and J ends were trimmed by 0 bases and 1 base, with 14 bases remaining between them. CDR1 and CDR2 (germline): GTSNPN, SVGIG (reference sequence). This CDR3 comprises 16 residues. CDR3: CAWSVRRFGGTDTQYF. In nucleotides, the CDR3 is TGTGCCTGGAGTGTACGGCGGTTTGGGGGCACAGATACGCAGTATTTT.

The rearrangement joins TRBV7-2 to TRBJ2-3; 10 bases are a match to TRBD2. Germline assignment: CDR1 SGHTA and CDR2 FQGNSA. Trimming cost V 0 bases and J 6 bases; bases outside gene matches: 3. This CDR3 has 15 amino acids. The CDR3 nucleotides are TGTGCCAGCAGCTTAGCCAGCGGGGGGGCGGATACGCAGTATTTT. Protein: CASSLASGGADTQYF.

The chain employs TRBV7-9 and TRBJ2-3, with D maybe TRBD2 (6 bases). CDR3 length: 14 amino acids. The V gene's germline CDR1 is SEHNR and CDR2 FQNEAQ (reference sequence). The ends were cut back, 4 bases at V and 6 bases at J, with 14 bases in the middle. The CDR3: CASSSDYHQDTQYF. As DNA, the CDR3 is TGTGCCAGCAGCTCGGACTACCATCAGGATACGCAGTATTTT. Full variable domain (outside the CDR3, taken from reference TRBV7-9 and TRBJ2-3): DTGVSQNPRHKITKRGQNVTFRCDPISEHNRLYWYRQTLGQGPEFLTYFQNEAQLEKSRLLSDRFSAERPKGSFSTLEIQRTEQGDSAMYLCASSSDYHQDTQYFGPGTRLTVL.

J is TRBJ2-7 and V is TRBV6-2 or TRBV6-3; 8 nucleotides line up with TRBD1. Germline assignment: CDR1 MNHEY and CDR2 SVGEGT. J was trimmed by 5 bases and V by 5 bases; bases with no gene match: 5. The CDR3 extends over 13 amino acids. This CDR3 is CASSRQGNHEQYF. DNA for the CDR3: TGTGCCAGCAGTAGACAGGGGAACCACGAGCAGTACTTC.

This clone was detected only once. V gene TRBV9 combines with J gene TRBJ2-7; weak D call: TRBD2 (6 bases). CDR1 is SGDLS and CDR2 is YYNGEE in the germline V gene. Deletions cut 0 bases from V and 5 bases from J, with 12 bases between. The length of the CDR3 is 14 residues. CDR3 amino acids: CASSVDGGINEQYF. CDR3 DNA sequence: TGTGCCAGCAGCGTAGATGGGGGGATCAACGAGCAGTACTTC.